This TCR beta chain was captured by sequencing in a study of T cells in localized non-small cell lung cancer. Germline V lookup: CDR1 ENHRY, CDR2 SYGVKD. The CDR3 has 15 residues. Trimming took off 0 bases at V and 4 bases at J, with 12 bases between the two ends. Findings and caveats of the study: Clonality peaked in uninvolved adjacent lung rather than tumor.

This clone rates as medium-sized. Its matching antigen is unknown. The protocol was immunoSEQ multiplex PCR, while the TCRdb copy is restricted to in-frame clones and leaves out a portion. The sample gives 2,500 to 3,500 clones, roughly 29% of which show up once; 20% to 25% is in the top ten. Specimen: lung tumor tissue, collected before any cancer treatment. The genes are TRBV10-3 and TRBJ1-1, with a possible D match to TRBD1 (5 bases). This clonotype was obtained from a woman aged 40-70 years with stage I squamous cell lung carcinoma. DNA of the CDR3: TGTGCCATCAGTGAGTCAGCAGACGGGGGCACTGAAGCTTTCTTT. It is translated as CAISESADGGTEAFF.